This T cell receptor (beta chain) appears in the sequencing data of a study of response to subunit inactivated influenza vaccine. Broader study findings: The authors suggested that few new T cells are recruited per seasonal influenza vaccination.

TCRdb analysed the RT-PCR reads with MiXCR anew, one entry per CDR3 protein. The table shows roughly 500,000 distinct CDR3 sequences, with about 25% occurring only once. Germline assignment: CDR1 DFQATT and CDR2 SNEGSKA (reference sequence). This CDR3 is built from 14 residues. V shed 6 bases and J shed 5 bases, with 19 bases lying between them. Comments on this clonotype: Its antigen is unidentified.

The source material was CD4+ T cells sorted from PBMCs, sampled 5 days after vaccination. This rearrangement joins TRBV20-1 to TRBJ2-5; a possible D gene is TRBD1 (5 bases). This TCR derives from a middle-aged man who received an inactivated influenza vaccine. CDR3 DNA: TGCAGTGCCGTGTGGGGCCCTCGGCGGGAGACCCAGTACTTC. Translated, it gives CSAVWGPRRETQYF.